The clone carrying this T cell receptor beta chain was observed many times. Its target is not known. In the library, individual cDNA molecules carried attached unique molecular identifiers. A single record per CDR3 protein comes from TCRdb applying MiXCR to the 5' RACE reads. The sample records some 67,000 distinct CDR3 sequences, 9% to 10% being singletons. V dropped 10 bases and J dropped 5; count of bases not matched to a gene: 10. CDR1 and CDR2 (germline): PRHDT, FYEKMQ (reference sequence). CDR3 length: 14 residues. The data were obtained in a study of early T cells in non-severe SARS-CoV-2 infection. In the study overall: Bulk RNA isolated from unsorted whole blood underwent sequencing; chains were not paired. Study-level results: Comparison of clonotypes with VDJdb favored anti-spike CD8 responses while missing private and CD4 specificities.

This chain connects TRBV13 to TRBJ1-1, with 10 bases that match TRBD1. Sequenced material: whole blood, taken at baseline. The source is an adult who was a healthcare worker with PCR-confirmed SARS-CoV-2 infection or an uninfected control (not recorded which). In DNA, the CDR3 is TGTGCCACTCGACAGGGGGCGGTAAGGACTGAAGCTTTCTTT. Translation: CATRQGAVRTEAFF.